Listed below are T cell receptor beta chains from one sample, sequenced in a study of PD-L1 blockade in urothelial cancer. TCRdb keeps only in-frame clones here, not all; method: immunoSEQ multiplex PCR. The table records roughly 40,000 clones, 91% of them present only once. Sequences were derived from PBMCs, sampled around atezolizumab (anti-PD-L1) treatment. All receptors come from a woman aged 55-70 years with urothelial cancer. Each CDR3 is given with its conserved first and last residue. Each record gives: CDR3 protein, V gene, CDR3 length.

CDR3: CASSPNSGASLNEQFF
V: TRBV7-2
length: 16

CDR3: CASSGPWESRADTQYF
V: TRBV28
length: 16

CDR3: CASVRGLTYEQYF
V: TRBV6-1
length: 13

CDR3: CASSNRDSTYEQYF
V: TRBV27
length: 14

CDR3: CASTLQLNTEAFF
V: TRBV5-6
length: 13

CDR3: CASSPNGLAGGPDTQYF
V: TRBV7-3
length: 17

CDR3: CASSRGPNTEAFF
V: TRBV7-3
length: 13

CDR3: CASKPGGSTDTQYF
V: TRBV7-3
length: 14

CDR3: CASGTAVAGGQPQHF
V: TRBV19
length: 15

CDR3: CAISPGGSMNTEAFF
V: TRBV10-3
length: 15

CDR3: CASTHLQDDGYTF
V: TRBV6-6
length: 13

CDR3: CASSLRGRAGELFF
V: TRBV4-2
length: 14

CDR3: CASSQDRTRYEQYF
V: TRBV5-1
length: 14

CDR3: CASSSGGYEQYF
V: TRBV6-6
length: 12

CDR3: CASSRPAYEQYF
V: TRBV28
length: 12

CDR3: CASSVSGDSLNTIYF
V: TRBV9
length: 15

CDR3: CASSPRLAGVYNEQFF
V: TRBV5-1
length: 16

CDR3: CASRRQGDNQPQHF
V: TRBV27
length: 14

CDR3: CSVKLAGVETGELFF
V: TRBV29-1
length: 15

CDR3: CASSPNSGFSYNEQFF
V: TRBV5-1
length: 16

CDR3: CASSPRGVLNEQFF
V: TRBV5-5
length: 14

CDR3: CASSTRQPPYEQYF
V: TRBV16
length: 14

CDR3: CASSLWGRVTDTQYF
V: TRBV28
length: 15

CDR3: CGYKGAVDTEAFF
V: TRBV28
length: 13

CDR3: CATTVWDNRNPTTNEQFF
V: TRBV25-1
length: 18

CDR3: CASSLAASLEAFF
V: TRBV7-6
length: 13

CDR3: CASSQDFALGEKLFF
V: TRBV4-1
length: 15

CDR3: CASSLAGQGNEKLFF
V: TRBV5-1
length: 15

CDR3: CATSFGLAFLEAKNIQYF
V: TRBV15
length: 18

CDR3: CASSQVGGSYNEQFF
V: TRBV4-2
length: 15

CDR3: CASSVATGFTGELFF
V: TRBV9
length: 15

CDR3: CASSQEYRGRVDTQYF
V: TRBV4-3
length: 16

CDR3: CASSHSQSSYNEQFF
V: TRBV18
length: 15

CDR3: CASKAGTSGSVKHF
V: TRBV2
length: 14

CDR3: CASRETGGVDTEAFF
V: TRBV6-6
length: 15

CDR3: CASSSQTGGVYEQYF
V: TRBV7-2
length: 15

CDR3: CASSPPTSGIYEQYF
V: TRBV5-4
length: 15

CDR3: CASSPGSGRLSEQYF
V: TRBV4-3
length: 15

CDR3: CASSPQDERQYF
V: TRBV18
length: 12

CDR3: CASSQDWPSGRNTDTQYF
V: TRBV4-2
length: 18

CDR3: CSAYGGYEQYF
V: TRBV29-1
length: 11

CDR3: CASSTLPGTGGNSYEQYF
V: TRBV5-1
length: 18

CDR3: CASSEGGRLENIQYF
V: TRBV2
length: 15

CDR3: CASSLPTYEQYF
V: TRBV5-1
length: 12

CDR3: CATAGGRGQNTEAFF
V: TRBV19
length: 15

CDR3: CASSLGDIPATNEKLFF
V: TRBV5-1
length: 17

CDR3: CASSHGGRPAQNEQFF
V: TRBV14
length: 16

CDR3: CASSPRGSGRRTGANVLTF
V: TRBV7-3
length: 19

CDR3: CSVTDRVYNEQFF
V: TRBV29-1
length: 13